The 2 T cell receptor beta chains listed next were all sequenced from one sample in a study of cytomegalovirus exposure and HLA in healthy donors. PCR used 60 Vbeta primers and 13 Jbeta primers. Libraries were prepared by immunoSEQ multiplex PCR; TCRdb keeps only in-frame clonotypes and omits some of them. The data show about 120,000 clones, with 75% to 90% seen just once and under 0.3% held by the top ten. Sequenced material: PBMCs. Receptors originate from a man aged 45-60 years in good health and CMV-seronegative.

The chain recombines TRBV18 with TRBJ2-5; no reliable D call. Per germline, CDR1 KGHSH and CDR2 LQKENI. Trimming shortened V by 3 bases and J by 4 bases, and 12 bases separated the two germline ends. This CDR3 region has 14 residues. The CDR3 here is CASSPPRGPETQYF. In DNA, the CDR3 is TGTGCCAGCTCACCTCCGAGAGGCCCAGAGACCCAGTACTTC.

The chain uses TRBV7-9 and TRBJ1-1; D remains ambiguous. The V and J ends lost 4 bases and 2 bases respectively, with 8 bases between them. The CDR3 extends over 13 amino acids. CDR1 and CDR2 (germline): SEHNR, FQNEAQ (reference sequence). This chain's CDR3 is CASSSESNTEAFF. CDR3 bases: TGTGCCAGCAGCTCCGAGTCCAACACTGAAGCTTTCTTT.